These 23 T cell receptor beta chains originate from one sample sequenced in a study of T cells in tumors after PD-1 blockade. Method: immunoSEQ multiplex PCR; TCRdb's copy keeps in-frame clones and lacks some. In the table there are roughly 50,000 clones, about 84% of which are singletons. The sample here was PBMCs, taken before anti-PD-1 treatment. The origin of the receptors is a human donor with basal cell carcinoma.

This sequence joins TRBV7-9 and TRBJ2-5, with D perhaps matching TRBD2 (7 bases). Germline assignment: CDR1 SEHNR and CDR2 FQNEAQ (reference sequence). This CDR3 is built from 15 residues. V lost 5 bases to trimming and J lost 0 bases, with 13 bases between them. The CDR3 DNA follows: TGTGCCAGCAGCCCTCGCGGGGGCAACCAAGAGACCCAGTACTTC. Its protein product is CASSPRGGNQETQYF.

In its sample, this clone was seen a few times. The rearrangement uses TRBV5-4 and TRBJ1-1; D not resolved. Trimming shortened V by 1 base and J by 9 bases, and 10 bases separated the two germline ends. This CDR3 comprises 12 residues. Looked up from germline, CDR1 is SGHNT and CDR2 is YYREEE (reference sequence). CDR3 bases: TGTGCCAGCAGCTTGATCGGCGCCCAAGCTTTCTTT. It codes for CASSLIGAQAFF. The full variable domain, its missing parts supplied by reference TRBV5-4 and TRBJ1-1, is ETGVTQSPTHLIKTRGQQVTLRCSSQSGHNTVSWYQQALGQGPQFIFQYYREEENGRGNFPPRFSGLQFPNYSSELNVNALELDDSALYLCASSLIGAQAFFGQGTRLTVV.

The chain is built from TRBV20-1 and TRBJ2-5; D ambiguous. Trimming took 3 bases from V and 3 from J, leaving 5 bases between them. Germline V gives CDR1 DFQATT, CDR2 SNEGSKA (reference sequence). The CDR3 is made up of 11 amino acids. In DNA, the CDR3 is TGCAGTGCTAGCCCTGAAGAGACCCAGTACTTC. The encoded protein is CSASPEETQYF.

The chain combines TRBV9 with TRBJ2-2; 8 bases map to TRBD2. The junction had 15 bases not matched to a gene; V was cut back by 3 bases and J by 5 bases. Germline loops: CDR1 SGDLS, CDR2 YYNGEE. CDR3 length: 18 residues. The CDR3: CASSALSHGTSKTGELFF. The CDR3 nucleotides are TGTGCCAGCAGCGCCTTAAGCCACGGGACTAGTAAGACCGGGGAGCTGTTTTTT.

The CDR3 region is CASSPTGGEGYEQYF. The CDR3 DNA is TGTGCCAGCTCACCGACAGGGGGCGAGGGGTACGAGCAGTACTTC. The rearrangement links TRBV18 to TRBJ2-7; 10 nucleotides agree with TRBD1. J gave up 4 bases and V 3 bases, and 6 bases lay outside the gene matches. The germline V gene encodes CDR1 KGHSH and CDR2 LQKENI. The CDR3 sequence is 15 residues long.

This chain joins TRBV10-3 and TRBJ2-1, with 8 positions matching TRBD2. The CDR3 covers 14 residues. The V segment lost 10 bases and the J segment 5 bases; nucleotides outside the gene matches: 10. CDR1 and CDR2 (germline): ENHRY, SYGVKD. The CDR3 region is CANQAGTSNNEQFF. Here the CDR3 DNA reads TGTGCCAATCAAGCCGGGACTAGTAACAATGAGCAGTTCTTC.

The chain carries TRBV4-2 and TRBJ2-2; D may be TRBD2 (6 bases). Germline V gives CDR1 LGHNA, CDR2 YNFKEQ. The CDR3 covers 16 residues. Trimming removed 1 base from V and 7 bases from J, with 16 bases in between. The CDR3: CASSQAAKGGGGELFF. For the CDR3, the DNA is TGTGCCAGCAGCCAAGCAGCGAAGGGAGGAGGCGGGGAGCTGTTTTTT.

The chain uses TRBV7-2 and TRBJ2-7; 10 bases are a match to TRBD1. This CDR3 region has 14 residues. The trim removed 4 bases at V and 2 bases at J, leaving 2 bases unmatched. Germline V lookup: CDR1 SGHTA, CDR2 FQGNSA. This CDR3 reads CASSSGTGAYEQYF. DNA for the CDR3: TGTGCCAGCAGCTCCGGGACAGGGGCCTACGAGCAGTACTTC.

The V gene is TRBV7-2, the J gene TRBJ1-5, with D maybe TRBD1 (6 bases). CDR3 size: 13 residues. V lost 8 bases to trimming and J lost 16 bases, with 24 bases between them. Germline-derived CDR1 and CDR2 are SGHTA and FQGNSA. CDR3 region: CASGTTSGDSQHF. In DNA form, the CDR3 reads TGTGCCAGCGGCACAACATCAGGGGATAGCCAACATTTT. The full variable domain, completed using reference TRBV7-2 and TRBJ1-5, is GAGVSQSPSNKVTEKGKDVELRCDPISGHTALYWYRQSLGQGLEFLIYFQGNSAPDKSGLPSDRFSAERTGGSVSTLTIQRTQQEDSAVYLCASGTTSGDSQHFGDGTRLSIL.

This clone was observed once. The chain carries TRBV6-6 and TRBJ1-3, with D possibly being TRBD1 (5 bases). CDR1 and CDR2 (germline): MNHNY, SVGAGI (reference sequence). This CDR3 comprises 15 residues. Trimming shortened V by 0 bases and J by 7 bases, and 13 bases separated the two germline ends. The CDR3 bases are TGTGCCAGCAGTTACTCAAAAGGGGCTAGGAACACCATATATTTT. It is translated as CASSYSKGARNTIYF.

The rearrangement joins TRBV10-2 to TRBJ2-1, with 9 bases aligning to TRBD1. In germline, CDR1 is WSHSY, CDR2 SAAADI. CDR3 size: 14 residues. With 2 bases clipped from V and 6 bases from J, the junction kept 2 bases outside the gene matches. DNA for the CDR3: TGCGCCAGCAGTGAGACACAGGGGGCCAATGAGCAGTTCTTC. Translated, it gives CASSETQGANEQFF.

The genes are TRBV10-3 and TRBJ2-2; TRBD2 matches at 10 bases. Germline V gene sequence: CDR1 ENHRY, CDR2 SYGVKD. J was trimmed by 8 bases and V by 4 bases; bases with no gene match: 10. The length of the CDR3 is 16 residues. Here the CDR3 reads CAISGLGTSAPGELFF. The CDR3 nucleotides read TGTGCCATCAGTGGCTTGGGGACTAGCGCTCCTGGGGAGCTGTTTTTT.

This CDR3 is CASSPRTSGAPSTDTQYF. CDR3 coding DNA: TGTGCCAGCAGCCCCCGGACTAGCGGGGCTCCCAGCACAGATACGCAGTATTTT. V is TRBV14 and J is TRBJ2-3; 12 bases agree with TRBD2. Germline trimming cut 4 bases from V and 0 bases from J; bases unmatched to any gene: 8. The CDR3 is 18 residues long. Germline V gene sequence: CDR1 SGHDN, CDR2 FVKESK.

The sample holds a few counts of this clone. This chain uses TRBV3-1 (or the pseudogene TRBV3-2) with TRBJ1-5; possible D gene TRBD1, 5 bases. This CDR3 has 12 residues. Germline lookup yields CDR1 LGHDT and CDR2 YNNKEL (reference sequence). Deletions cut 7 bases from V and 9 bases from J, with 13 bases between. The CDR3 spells CASTFQGRPQHF. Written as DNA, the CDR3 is TGTGCCAGCACCTTTCAGGGACGGCCCCAGCATTTT.

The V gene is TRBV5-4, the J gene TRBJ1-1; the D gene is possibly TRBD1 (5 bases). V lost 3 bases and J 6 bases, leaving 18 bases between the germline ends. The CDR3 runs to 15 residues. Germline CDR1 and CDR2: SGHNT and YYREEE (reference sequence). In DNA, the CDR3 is TGTGCCAGCAGCTGGGTGGACACCCCGAGCGCTGAAGCTTTCTTT. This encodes CASSWVDTPSAEAFF.

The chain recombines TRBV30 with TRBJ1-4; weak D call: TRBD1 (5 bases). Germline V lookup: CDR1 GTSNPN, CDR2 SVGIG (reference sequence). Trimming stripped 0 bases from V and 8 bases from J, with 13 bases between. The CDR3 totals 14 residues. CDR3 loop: CAWSVGTAGEKLFF. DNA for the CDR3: TGTGCCTGGAGTGTAGGGACGGCGGGGGAAAAACTGTTTTTT.

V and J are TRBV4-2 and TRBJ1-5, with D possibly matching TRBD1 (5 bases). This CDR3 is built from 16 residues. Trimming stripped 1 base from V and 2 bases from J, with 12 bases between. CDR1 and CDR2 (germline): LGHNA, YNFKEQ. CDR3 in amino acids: CASSQARAGGNQPQHF. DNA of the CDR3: TGTGCCAGCAGCCAAGCGAGGGCGGGGGGCAATCAGCCCCAGCATTTT.

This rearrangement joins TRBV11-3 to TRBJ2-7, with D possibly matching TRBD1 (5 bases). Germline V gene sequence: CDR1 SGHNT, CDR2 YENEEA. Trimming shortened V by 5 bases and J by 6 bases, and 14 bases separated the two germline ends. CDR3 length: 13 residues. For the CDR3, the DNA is TGTGCCAGCAGCAACGCAGGGTACGGCGAGCAGTACTTC. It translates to CASSNAGYGEQYF.

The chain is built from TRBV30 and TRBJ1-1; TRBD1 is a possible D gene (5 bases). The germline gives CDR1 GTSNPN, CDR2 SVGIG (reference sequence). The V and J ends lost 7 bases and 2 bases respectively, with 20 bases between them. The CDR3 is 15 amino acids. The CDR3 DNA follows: TGTGCCTCCAAGGGGAGGAGATCCTCCAACACTGAAGCTTTCTTT. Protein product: CASKGRRSSNTEAFF.

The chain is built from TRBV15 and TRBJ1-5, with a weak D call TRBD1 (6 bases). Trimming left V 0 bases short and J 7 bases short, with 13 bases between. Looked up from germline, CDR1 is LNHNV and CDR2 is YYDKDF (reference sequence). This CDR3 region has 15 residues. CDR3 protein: CATSRDTTQGQPQHF. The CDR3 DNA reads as TGTGCCACCAGCAGAGACACCACACAGGGACAGCCCCAGCATTTT.

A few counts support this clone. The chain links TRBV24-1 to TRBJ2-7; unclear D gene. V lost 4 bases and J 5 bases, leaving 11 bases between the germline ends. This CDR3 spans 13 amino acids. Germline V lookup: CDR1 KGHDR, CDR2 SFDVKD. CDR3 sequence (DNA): TGTGCCACCAGTGACCCACAGAGTCACGAGCAGTACTTC. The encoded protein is CATSDPQSHEQYF.

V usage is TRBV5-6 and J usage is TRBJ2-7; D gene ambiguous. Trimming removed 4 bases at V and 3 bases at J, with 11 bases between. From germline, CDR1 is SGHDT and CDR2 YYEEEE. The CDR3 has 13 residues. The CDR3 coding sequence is TGTGCCAGCAGCCTCGTAGATAACTACGAGCAGTACTTC. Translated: CASSLVDNYEQYF.

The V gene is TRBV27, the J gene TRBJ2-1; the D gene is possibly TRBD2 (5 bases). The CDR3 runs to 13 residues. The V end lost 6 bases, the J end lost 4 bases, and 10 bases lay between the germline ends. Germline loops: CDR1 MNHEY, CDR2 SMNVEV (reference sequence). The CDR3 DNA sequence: TGTGCCAGCAGAACGGGGTCATACAATGAGCAGTTCTTC. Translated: CASRTGSYNEQFF.